This T cell receptor beta chain was retrieved from a study of radiation and T cells in renal cell carcinoma. Study-level information: Nephrectomy followed 15 Gy stereotactic body radiation by 4 weeks.

There are a few counts of this clone. Its antigen is not known. Germline CDR1 and CDR2: GTSNPN and SVGIG (reference sequence). The CDR3 loop spans 14 amino acids. V lost 2 bases to trimming and J lost 10 bases, with 20 bases between them. Time point defined: baseline pretreatment blood. Treatment defined: 15 Gy SBRT to primary tumor, nephrectomy 4 weeks later. Serial blood draws occurred at baseline and 2 and 4 weeks post-SBRT. The repertoire was sequenced with immunoSEQ multiplex PCR; TCRdb's copy has only in-frame clones and lacks some. The sample lists under 65,000 clones; around 78% were seen once. Study observations and caveats: From baseline, blood top tumor clonotypes peaked at 2 weeks post-radiation.

This clonotype was obtained from a man between 60 and 75 years old with renal cell carcinoma. V is TRBV30 and J is TRBJ1-1; D is perhaps TRBD1 (5 bases). Specimen: blood, collected from a patient whose treatment included radiotherapy and nephrectomy. This chain's CDR3 is CAWSPDDRISTAFF. As DNA, the CDR3 is TGTGCCTGGAGTCCCGACGACAGAATCTCAACAGCTTTCTTT. The full variable domain, completed using reference TRBV30 and TRBJ1-1, is SQTIHQWPATLVQPVGSPLSLECTVEGTSNPNLYWYRQAAGRGLQLLFYSVGIGQISSEVPQNLSASRPQDRQFILSSKKLLLSDSGFYLCAWSPDDRISTAFFGQGTRLTVV.